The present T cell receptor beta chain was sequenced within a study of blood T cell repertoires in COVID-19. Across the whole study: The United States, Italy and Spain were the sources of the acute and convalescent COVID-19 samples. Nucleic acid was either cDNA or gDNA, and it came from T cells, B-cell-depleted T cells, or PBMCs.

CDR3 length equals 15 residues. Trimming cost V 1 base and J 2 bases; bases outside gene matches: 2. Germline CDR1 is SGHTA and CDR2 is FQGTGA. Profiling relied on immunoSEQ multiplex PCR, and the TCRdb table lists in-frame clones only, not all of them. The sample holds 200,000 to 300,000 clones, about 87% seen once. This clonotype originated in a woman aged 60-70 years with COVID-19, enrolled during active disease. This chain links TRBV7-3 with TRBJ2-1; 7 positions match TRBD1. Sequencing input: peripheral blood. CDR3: CASSLRQGAYNEQFF. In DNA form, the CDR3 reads TGTGCCAGCAGCTTAAGGCAGGGGGCCTACAATGAGCAGTTCTTC.